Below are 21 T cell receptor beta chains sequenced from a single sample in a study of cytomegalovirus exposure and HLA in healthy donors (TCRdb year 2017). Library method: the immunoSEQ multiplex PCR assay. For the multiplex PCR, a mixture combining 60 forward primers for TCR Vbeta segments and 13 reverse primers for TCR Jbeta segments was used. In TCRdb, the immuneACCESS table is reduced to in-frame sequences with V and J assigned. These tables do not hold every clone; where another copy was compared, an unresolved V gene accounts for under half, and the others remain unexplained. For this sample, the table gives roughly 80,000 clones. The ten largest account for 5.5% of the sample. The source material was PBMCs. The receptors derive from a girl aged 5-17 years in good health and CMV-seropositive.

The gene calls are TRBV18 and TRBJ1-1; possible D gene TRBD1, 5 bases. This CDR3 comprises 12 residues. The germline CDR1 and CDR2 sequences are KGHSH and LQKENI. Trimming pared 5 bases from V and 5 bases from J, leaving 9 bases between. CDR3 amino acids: CASSSGGTEAFF. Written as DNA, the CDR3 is TGTGCCAGCTCATCGGGGGGTACTGAAGCTTTCTTT.

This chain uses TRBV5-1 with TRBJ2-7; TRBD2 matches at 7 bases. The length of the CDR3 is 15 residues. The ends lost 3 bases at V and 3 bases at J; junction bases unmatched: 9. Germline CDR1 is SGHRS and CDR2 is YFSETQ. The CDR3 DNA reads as TGCGCCAGCAGCTCCGGGGGGACCGGGGGCTACGAGCAGTACTTC. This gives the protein CASSSGGTGGYEQYF. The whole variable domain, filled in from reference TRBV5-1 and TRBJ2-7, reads KAGVTQTPRYLIKTRGQQVTLSCSPISGHRSVSWYQQTPGQGLQFLFEYFSETQRNKGNFPGRFSGRQFSNSRSEMNVSTLELGDSALYLCASSSGGTGGYEQYFGPGTRLTVT.

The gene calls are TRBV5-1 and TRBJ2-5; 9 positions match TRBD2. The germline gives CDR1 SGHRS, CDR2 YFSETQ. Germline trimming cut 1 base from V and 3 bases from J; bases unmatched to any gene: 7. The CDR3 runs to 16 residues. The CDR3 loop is CASSLYGTSPKETQYF. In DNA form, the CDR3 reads TGCGCCAGCAGCTTGTACGGGACTAGCCCCAAAGAGACCCAGTACTTC.

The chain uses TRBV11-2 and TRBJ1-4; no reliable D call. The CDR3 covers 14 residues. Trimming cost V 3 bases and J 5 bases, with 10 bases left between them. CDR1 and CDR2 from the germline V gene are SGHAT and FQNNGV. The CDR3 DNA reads TGTGCCAGCAGCTTTGGTCTGAGAAATGAAAAACTGTTTTTT. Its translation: CASSFGLRNEKLFF. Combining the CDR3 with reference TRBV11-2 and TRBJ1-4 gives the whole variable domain EAGVAQSPRYKIIEKRQSVAFWCNPISGHATLYWYQQILGQGPKLLIQFQNNGVVDDSQLPKDRFSAERLKGVDSTLKIQPAKLEDSAVYLCASSFGLRNEKLFFGSGTQLSVL.

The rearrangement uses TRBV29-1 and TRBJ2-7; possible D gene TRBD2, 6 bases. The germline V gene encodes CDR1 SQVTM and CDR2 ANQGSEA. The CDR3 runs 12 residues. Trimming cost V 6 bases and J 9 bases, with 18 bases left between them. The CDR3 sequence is CSVRTGELGQYF. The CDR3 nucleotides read TGCAGCGTCCGGACGGGGGAATTGGGGCAGTACTTC.

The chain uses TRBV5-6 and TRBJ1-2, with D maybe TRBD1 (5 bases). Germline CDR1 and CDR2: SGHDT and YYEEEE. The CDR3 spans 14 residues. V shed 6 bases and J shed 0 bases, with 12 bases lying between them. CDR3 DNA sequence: TGTGCCAGCATGGTGGGGGGGGCTAACTATGGCTACACCTTC. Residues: CASMVGGANYGYTF.

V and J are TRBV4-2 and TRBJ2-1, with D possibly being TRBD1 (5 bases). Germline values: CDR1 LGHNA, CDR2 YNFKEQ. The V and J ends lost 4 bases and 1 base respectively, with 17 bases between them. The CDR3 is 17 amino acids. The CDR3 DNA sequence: TGTGCCAGCAGCCCCACCCCAGGGTTTGGGTCCTACAATGAGCAGTTCTTC. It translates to CASSPTPGFGSYNEQFF.

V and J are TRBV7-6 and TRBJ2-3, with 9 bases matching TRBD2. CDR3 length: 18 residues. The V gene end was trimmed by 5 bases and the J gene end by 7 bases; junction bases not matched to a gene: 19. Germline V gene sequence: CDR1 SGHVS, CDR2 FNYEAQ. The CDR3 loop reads CASSQRSWASGVLNTQYF. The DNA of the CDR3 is TGTGCCAGCAGCCAACGATCTTGGGCTAGCGGGGTGTTGAATACGCAGTATTTT.

As DNA, the CDR3 is TGTGCCAGCAGTGAGGTCCCCTACAATGAGCAGTTCTTC. It codes for CASSEVPYNEQFF. The rearrangement joins TRBV9 to TRBJ2-1; D is undetermined. Germline-derived CDR1 and CDR2 are SGDLS and YYNGEE. The V and J ends lost 5 bases and 2 bases respectively, with 8 bases between them. This CDR3 is built from 13 residues.

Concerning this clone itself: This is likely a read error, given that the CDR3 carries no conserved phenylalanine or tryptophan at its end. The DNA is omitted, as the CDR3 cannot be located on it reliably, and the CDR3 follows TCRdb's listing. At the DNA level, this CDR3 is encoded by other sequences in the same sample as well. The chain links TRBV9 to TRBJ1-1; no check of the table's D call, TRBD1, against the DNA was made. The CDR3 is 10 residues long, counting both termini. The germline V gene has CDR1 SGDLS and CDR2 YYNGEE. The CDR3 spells CASSNWGQGN.

The CDR3 coding sequence is TGTGCCAGCAGTTGGGACATATATGGCTACACCTTC. Protein sequence: CASSWDIYGYTF. J is TRBJ1-2 and V is TRBV28, with D possibly TRBD1 on 6 matching bases. V lost 4 bases and J 5 bases, leaving 8 bases between the germline ends. CDR3 length: 12 amino acids. The germline V gene has CDR1 MDHEN and CDR2 SYDVKM.

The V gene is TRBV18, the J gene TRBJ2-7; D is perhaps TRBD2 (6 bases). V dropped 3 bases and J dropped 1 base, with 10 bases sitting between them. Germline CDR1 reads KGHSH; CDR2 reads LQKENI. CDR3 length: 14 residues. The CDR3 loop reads CASSPDGGSYEQYF. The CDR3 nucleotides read TGTGCCAGCTCACCGGACGGGGGTTCCTACGAGCAGTACTTC.

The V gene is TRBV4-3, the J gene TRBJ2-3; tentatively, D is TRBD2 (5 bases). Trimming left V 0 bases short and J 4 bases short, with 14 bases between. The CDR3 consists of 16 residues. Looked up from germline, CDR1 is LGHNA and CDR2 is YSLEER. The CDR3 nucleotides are TGCGCCAGCAGCCAAGATCGGGCTAGCAGTTCAGATACGCAGTATTTT. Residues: CASSQDRASSSDTQYF.

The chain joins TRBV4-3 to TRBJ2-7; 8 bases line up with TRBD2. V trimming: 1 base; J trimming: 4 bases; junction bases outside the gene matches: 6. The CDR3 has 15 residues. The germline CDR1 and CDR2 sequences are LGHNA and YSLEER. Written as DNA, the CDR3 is TGCGCCAGCAGCCAAGGCTGGGCGGGGGGTTACGAGCAGTACTTC. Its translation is CASSQGWAGGYEQYF.

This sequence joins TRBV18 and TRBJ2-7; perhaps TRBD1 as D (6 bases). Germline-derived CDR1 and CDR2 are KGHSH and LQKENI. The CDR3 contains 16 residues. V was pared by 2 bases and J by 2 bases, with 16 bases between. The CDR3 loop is CASSPYHSDSAYEQYV. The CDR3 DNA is TGTGCCAGCTCACCATATCATTCGGACAGTGCCTACGAGCAGTACGTC.

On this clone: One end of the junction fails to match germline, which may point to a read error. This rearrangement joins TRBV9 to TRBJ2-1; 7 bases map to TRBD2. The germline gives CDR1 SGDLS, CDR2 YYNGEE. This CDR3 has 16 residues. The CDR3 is CASSGNPSGSDNEQFF. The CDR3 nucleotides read TGTGCCAGCAGTGGAAATCCTAGCGGCTCCGACAATGAGCAGTTCTTC.

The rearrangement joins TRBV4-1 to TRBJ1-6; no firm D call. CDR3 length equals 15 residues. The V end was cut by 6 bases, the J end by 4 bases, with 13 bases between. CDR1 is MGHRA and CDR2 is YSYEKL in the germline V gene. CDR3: CASRDTRAYNSPLHF. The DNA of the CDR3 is TGCGCCAGCAGAGATACCCGTGCGTATAATTCACCCCTCCACTTT.

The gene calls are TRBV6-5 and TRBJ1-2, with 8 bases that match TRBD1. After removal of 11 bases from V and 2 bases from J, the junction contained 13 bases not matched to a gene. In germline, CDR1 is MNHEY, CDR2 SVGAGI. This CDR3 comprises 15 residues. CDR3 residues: CAARTGTGENYGYTF. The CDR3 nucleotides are TGTGCCGCGAGGACTGGGACAGGCGAAAACTATGGCTACACCTTC.

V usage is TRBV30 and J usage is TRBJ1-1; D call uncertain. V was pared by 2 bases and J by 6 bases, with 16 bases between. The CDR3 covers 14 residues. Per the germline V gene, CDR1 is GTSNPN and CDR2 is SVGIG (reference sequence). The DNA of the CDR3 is TGTGCCTGGAGTAGGAAATACAGACGCGCTGAAGCTTTCTTT. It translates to CAWSRKYRRAEAFF.

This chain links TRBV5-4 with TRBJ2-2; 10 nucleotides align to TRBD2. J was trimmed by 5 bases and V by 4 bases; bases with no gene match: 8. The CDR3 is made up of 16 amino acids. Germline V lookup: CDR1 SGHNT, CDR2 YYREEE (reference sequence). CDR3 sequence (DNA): TGTGCCAGCAGCCCGGAGCGGGGGGGCCGAACCGGGGAGCTGTTTTTT. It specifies CASSPERGGRTGELFF. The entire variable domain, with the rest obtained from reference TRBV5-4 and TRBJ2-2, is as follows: ETGVTQSPTHLIKTRGQQVTLRCSSQSGHNTVSWYQQALGQGPQFIFQYYREEENGRGNFPPRFSGLQFPNYSSELNVNALELDDSALYLCASSPERGGRTGELFFGEGSRLTVL.

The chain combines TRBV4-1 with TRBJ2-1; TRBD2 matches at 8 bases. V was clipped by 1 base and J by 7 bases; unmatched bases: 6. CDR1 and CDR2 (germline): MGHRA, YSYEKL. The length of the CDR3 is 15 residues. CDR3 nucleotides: TGCGCCAGCAGCCAAGGTAGCGGGGTCACAAATGAGCAGTTCTTC. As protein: CASSQGSGVTNEQFF.